These 2 T cell receptor beta chains were sequenced from one sample in a study of OX40 agonist ivuxolimab in advanced cancers. The protocol was immunoSEQ multiplex PCR, while the TCRdb copy is restricted to in-frame clones and leaves out a portion. The sample holds under 70,000 clones; roughly 90% are singletons and the top ten take 0.62%. The sequences come from CD4+ or CD8+ T cells sorted from blood, collected in a trial of the OX40 agonist ivuxolimab. Receptors originate from an adult with an advanced solid tumor such as melanoma, head and neck, liver or kidney cancer.

The rearrangement uses TRBV19 and TRBJ1-1; D perhaps matches TRBD1 (5 bases). The CDR3 loop spans 13 amino acids. CDR1 is LNHDA and CDR2 is SQIVND in the germline V gene (reference sequence). The ends were cut back, 9 bases at V and 3 bases at J, with 14 bases in the middle. The CDR3, as DNA: TGTGCCAGCAGGGAAAAAATGGACACTGAAGCTTTCTTT. This translates into CASREKMDTEAFF.

This chain connects TRBV7-9 to TRBJ2-1; 8 bases map to TRBD2. Germline CDR1 is SEHNR and CDR2 is FQNEAQ (reference sequence). Trimming took 3 bases from V and 4 from J; bases not matched to a gene: 5. The length of the CDR3 is 15 residues. The CDR3 coding sequence is TGTGCCAGCAGCTTTGGGACTAGTGAATACAATGAGCAGTTCTTC. It specifies CASSFGTSEYNEQFF.